This TCR beta chain was recorded in a study of T-cell memory formation after mild COVID-19. This clonotype was counted between two and nine times. Its cognate antigen is unknown. General study results and limits: The study detected some responding clones in pre-infection memory, suggesting cross-reactive memory joined.

The germline V gene encodes CDR1 KGHSH and CDR2 LQKENI. The V segment lost 7 bases and the J segment 6 bases; nucleotides outside the gene matches: 7. This CDR3 is 13 amino acids long. TCRdb fed the 5' RACE reads into MiXCR, producing one record per CDR3 protein. The top ten hold 3% to 4% of the sample, which has about 200,000 distinct CDR3 sequences, approximately 10% seen once. The V and J genes are TRBV18 and TRBJ2-7; 9 positions match TRBD1. This clonotype originated in a man aged 18 to 29 who had mild COVID-19 (a few samples of this study predate the infection). Cell type and time point are not known. Sequencing was done on a sample of PBMCs or a T cell subset sorted from them (not recorded which). In DNA form, the CDR3 reads TGTGCCAGCTTAGGGACAGGGAGTGGCGAGCAGTACTTC. This codes for CASLGTGSGEQYF.